The source of this TCR beta chain is a study of T cells in Graves' hyperthyroidism and ophthalmopathy. The V end was cut by 6 bases, the J end by 10 bases, with 25 bases between. Germline loops: CDR1 MNHNS, CDR2 SASEGT. The CDR3 extends over 16 amino acids. The source material, RNA transcripts, was used to amplify TCR beta CDR3 regions. The TCR CDR3 first-round RT-PCR relied on the HTBI primer set. TCRdb itself ran the multiplex PCR reads through MiXCR, one entry per CDR3 protein. The data hold fewer than 600,000 distinct CDR3 sequences, with approximately 14% observed a single time. This clonotype was detected a few times.

The origin of this receptor is a woman aged 40 to 50 with Graves' hyperthyroidism. Sequencing was done on a sample of blood. The rearrangement uses TRBV6-1 and TRBJ1-5, with TRBD1 as a possible D gene (5 bases). The CDR3 coding sequence is TGTGCCAGCAGCCCAACCGGGACGTTTCTTTTGTCTCCCCAGCATTTT. It specifies CASSPTGTFLLSPQHF.